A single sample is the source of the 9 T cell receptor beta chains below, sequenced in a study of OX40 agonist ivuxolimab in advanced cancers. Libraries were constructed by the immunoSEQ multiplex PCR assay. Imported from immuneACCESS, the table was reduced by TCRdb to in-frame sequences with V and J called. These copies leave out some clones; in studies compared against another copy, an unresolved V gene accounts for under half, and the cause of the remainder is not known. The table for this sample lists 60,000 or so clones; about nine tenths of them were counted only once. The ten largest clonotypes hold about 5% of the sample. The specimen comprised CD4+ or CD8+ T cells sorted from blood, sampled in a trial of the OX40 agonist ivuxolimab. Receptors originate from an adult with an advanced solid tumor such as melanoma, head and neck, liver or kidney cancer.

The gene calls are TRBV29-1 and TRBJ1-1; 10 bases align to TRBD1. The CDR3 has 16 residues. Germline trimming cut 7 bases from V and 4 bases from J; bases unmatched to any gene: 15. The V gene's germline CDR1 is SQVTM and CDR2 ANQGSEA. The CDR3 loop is CSGAGTGEAVATEAFF. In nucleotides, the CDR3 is TGCAGCGGGGCCGGGACAGGGGAAGCGGTGGCCACTGAAGCTTTCTTT.

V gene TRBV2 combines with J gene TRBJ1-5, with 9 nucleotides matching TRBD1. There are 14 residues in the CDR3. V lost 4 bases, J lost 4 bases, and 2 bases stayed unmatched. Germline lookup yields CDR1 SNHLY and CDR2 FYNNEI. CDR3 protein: CASSGGQGNQPQHF. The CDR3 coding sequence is TGTGCCAGCAGTGGTGGACAGGGGAATCAGCCCCAGCATTTT.

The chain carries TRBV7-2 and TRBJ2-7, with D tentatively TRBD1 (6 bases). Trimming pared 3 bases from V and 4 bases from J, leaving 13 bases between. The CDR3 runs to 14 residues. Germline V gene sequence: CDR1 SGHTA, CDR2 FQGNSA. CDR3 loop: CASSLMGTLYEQYF. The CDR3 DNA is TGTGCCAGCAGCTTGATGGGGACACTATACGAGCAGTACTTC.

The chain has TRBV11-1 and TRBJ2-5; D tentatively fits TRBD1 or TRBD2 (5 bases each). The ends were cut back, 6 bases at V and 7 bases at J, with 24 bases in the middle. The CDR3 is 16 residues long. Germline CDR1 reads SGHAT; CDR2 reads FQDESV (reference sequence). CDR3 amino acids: CASSQGRLHLEGTQYF. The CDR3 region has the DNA TGTGCCAGCAGTCAGGGACGGCTCCACCTCGAAGGGACCCAGTACTTC.

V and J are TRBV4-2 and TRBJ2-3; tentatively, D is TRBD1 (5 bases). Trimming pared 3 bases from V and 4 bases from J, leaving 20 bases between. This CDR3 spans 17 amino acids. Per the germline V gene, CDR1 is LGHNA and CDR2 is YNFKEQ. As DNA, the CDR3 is TGTGCCAGCAGCCACGGCGGTGGGGCGACCGGTTCAGATACGCAGTATTTT. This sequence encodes CASSHGGGATGSDTQYF.

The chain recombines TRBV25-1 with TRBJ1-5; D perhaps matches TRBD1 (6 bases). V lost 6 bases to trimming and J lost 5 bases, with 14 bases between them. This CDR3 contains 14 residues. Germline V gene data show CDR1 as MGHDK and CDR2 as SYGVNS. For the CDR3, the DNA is TGTGCCAGCAGGGCGGGGGGGGCCCATCAGCCCCAGCATTTT. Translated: CASRAGGAHQPQHF.

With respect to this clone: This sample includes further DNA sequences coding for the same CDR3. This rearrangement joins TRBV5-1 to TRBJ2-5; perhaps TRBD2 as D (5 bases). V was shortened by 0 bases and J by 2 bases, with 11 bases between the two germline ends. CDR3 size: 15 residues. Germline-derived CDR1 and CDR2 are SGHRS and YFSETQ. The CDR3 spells CASSLAPGEQETQYF. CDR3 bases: TGCGCCAGCAGCTTGGCCCCCGGGGAACAAGAGACCCAGTACTTC.

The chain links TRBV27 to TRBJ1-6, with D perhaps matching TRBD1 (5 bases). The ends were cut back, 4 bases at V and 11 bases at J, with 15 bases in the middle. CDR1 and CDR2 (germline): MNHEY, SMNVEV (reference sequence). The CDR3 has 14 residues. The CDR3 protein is CASSSGLHEAPLHF. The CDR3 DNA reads TGTGCCAGCAGTTCGGGACTACATGAGGCACCCCTCCACTTT.

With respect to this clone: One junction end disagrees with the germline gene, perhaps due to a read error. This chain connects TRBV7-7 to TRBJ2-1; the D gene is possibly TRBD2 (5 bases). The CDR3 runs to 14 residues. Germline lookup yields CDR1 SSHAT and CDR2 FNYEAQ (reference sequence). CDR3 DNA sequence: TGTGCTAGCAGCTTAGGACTCCCTGGGGATGAGCAGTTCTTC. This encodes CASSLGLPGDEQFF.